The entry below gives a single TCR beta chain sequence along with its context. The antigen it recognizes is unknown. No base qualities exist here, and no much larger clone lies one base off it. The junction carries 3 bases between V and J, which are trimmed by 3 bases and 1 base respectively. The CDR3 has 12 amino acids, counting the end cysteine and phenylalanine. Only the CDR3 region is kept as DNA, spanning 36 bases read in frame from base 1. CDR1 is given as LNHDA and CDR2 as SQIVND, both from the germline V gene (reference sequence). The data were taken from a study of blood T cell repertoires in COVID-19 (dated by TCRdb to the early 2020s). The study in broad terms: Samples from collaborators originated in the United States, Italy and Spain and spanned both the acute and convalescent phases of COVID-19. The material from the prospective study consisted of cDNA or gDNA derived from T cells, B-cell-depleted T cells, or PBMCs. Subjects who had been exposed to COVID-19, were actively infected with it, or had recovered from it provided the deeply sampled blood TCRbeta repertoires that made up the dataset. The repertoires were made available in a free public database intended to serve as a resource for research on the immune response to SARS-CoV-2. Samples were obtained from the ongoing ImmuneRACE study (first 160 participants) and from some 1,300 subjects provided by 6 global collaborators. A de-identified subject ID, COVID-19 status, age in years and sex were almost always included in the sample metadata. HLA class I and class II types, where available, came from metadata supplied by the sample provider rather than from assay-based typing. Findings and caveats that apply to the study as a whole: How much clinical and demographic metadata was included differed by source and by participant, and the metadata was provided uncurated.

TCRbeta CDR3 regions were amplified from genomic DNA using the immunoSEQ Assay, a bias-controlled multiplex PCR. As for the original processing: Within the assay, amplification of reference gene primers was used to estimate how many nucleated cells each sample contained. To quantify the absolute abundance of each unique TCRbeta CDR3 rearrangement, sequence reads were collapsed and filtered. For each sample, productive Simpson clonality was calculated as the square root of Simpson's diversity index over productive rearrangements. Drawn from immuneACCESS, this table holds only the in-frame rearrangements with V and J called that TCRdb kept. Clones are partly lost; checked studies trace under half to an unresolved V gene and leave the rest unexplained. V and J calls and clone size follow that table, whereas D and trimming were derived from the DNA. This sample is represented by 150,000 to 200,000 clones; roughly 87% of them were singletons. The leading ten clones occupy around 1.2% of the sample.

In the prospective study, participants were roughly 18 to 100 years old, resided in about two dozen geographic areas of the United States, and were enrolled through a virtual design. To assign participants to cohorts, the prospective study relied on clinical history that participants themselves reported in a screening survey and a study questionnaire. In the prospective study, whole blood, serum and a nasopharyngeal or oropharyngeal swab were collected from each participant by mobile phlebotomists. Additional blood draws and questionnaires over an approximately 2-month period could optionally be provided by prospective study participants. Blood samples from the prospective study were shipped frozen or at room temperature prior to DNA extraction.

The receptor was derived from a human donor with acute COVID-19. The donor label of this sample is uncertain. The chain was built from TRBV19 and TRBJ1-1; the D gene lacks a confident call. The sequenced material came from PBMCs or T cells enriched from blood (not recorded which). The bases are TGTGCCAGTAGTATCTGGAACACTGAAGCTTTCTTT. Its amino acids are CASSIWNTEAFF. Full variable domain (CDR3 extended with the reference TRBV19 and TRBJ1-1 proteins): DGGITQSPKYLFRKEGQNVTLSCEQNLNHDAMYWYRQDPGQGLRLIYYSQIVNDFQKGDIAEGYSVSREKKESFPLTVTSAQKNPTAFYLCASSIWNTEAFFGQGTRLTVV.